The 28 T cell receptor beta chains below all came from one sample that was sequenced in a study of T cell repertoires in cytomegalovirus infection. These TCRs are of unknown antigen specificity. Via MiXCR, TCRdb re-called the reads, giving one row per CDR3 protein. The sample carries 650,000 to 900,000 distinct CDR3 sequences, about 29% recorded once. The sequences come from cultured CD8+ T cells from PBMCs, collected from culture after CMV antigen stimulation. These receptor sequences come from a human donor in good health (CMV status not recorded). Some clones in this sample may be carry-over from other donors' samples.

This rearrangement joins TRBV7-8 to TRBJ2-7; D gene unclear. This CDR3 has 13 amino acids. Germline V gene sequence: CDR1 SGHVS, CDR2 FQNEAQ. The V and J ends lost 2 bases and 2 bases respectively, with 7 bases between them. The CDR3 spells CASSLSNTYEQYV. The CDR3 region has the DNA TGTGCCAGCAGCTTAAGTAACACCTACGAGCAGTACGTC.

This clonotype was recorded a few times. This chain links TRBV20-1 with TRBJ2-4; D may correspond to TRBD1 or TRBD2 (6 bases each). V dropped 0 bases and J dropped 0 bases, with 15 bases sitting between them. Germline V CDR1 and CDR2: DFQATT, SNEGSKA (reference sequence). The CDR3 consists of 17 residues. CDR3 in amino acids: CSARDPRRGIAKNIQYF. The CDR3 region has the DNA TGCAGTGCTAGAGATCCCCGGAGGGGGATAGCCAAAAACATTCAGTACTTC.

Ten or more counts support this clonotype. The chain joins TRBV6-2 or TRBV6-3 to TRBJ2-3, with D uncertain. Germline CDR1 is MNHEY and CDR2 is SVGEGT. This CDR3 is 12 amino acids long. The V end was cut by 5 bases, the J end by 5 bases, with 8 bases between. DNA for the CDR3: TGTGCCAGCAGTCCCGAAGAAGATACGCAGTATTTT. It encodes CASSPEEDTQYF.

The sample holds a few counts of this clonotype. V usage is TRBV6-2 or TRBV6-3 and J usage is TRBJ2-2; perhaps TRBD1 as D (6 bases). This CDR3 has 16 amino acids. Per the germline V gene, CDR1 is MNHEY and CDR2 is SVGEGT. Trimming removed 5 bases from V and 2 bases from J, with 15 bases in between. The CDR3, as DNA: TGTGCCAGCAGTACCCTTGTGGGGGCTAACACCGGGGAGCTGTTTTTT. As protein: CASSTLVGANTGELFF.

This clonotype was counted between two and nine times. The chain recombines TRBV27 with TRBJ1-4; a possible D gene is TRBD1 (6 bases). Germline loops: CDR1 MNHEY, CDR2 SMNVEV (reference sequence). V lost 5 bases and J 3 bases, leaving 13 bases between the germline ends. The CDR3 has 15 amino acids. The CDR3 DNA sequence: TGTGCCAGCAGTCCCGGGACAACTTCTAATGAAAAACTGTTTTTT. The encoded protein is CASSPGTTSNEKLFF.

The V and J genes are TRBV27 and TRBJ2-2; D uncertain. With 2 bases removed from V and 9 bases from J, the gap between germline ends came to 10 bases. The CDR3 extends over 13 amino acids. Germline values: CDR1 MNHEY, CDR2 SMNVEV (reference sequence). CDR3 bases: TGTGCCAGCAGTTTAACCCTAAAGCGGGAGCTGTTTTTT. Its protein is CASSLTLKRELFF.

The gene calls are TRBV2 and TRBJ1-4; perhaps TRBD1 as D (5 bases). CDR1 SNHLY and CDR2 FYNNEI come from the germline V gene. The CDR3 has 15 amino acids. The CDR3 reads CVTPGPQVGNEKLFF. The CDR3 DNA reads as TGTGTCACCCCCGGCCCACAGGTTGGGAATGAAAAACTGTTTTTT.

The chain is built from TRBV2 and TRBJ2-1, with TRBD2 identical over 10 bases. This CDR3 has 15 residues. The J segment lost 8 bases and the V segment lost 3 bases, leaving 7 bases of the junction unmatched. Per germline, CDR1 SNHLY and CDR2 FYNNEI. The CDR3 loop reads CASSEGTSVWHEQFF. DNA of the CDR3: TGTGCCAGCAGTGAGGGGACTAGCGTGTGGCATGAGCAGTTCTTC. Complete variable domain (other parts from reference TRBV2 and TRBJ2-1): EPEVTQTPSHQVTQMGQEVILRCVPISNHLYFYWYRQILGQKVEFLVSFYNNEISEKSEIFDDQFSVERPDGSNFTLKIRSTKLEDSAMYFCASSEGTSVWHEQFFGPGTRLTVL.

This clonotype was counted ten times or more. V usage is TRBV7-8 and J usage is TRBJ1-5; 7 bases are a match to TRBD1. In germline, CDR1 is SGHVS, CDR2 FQNEAQ. V dropped 4 bases and J dropped 5; count of bases not matched to a gene: 8. This CDR3 is built from 15 residues. The CDR3, as DNA: TGTGCCAGCAGCTACAGACAGGGCCGCGATCAGCCCCAGCATTTT. Amino acid sequence: CASSYRQGRDQPQHF.

V and J are TRBV27 and TRBJ1-4; a weak D match, TRBD1 (5 bases). Looked up from germline, CDR1 is MNHEY and CDR2 is SMNVEV (reference sequence). V was pared by 5 bases and J by 8 bases, with 15 bases between. The CDR3 has 14 amino acids. The CDR3: CASSRGVGKEKLFF. As DNA, the CDR3 is TGTGCCAGCAGTAGGGGAGTAGGTAAAGAAAAACTGTTTTTT.

The chain has TRBV27 and TRBJ2-3, with D tentatively TRBD1 or TRBD2 (5 bases each). The CDR3 is 15 residues long. V lost 1 base, J lost 0 bases, and 8 bases lay in between. CDR1 is MNHEY, CDR2 SMNVEV, per germline (reference sequence). CDR3 bases: TGTGCCAGCAGTTTATTTGGGGGAAGCACAGATACGCAGTATTTT. Translation: CASSLFGGSTDTQYF.

This clonotype was observed many times. This chain joins TRBV19 and TRBJ2-6, with D uncertain. The CDR3 has 19 amino acids. Trimming pared 0 bases from V and 0 bases from J, leaving 15 bases between. The germline CDR1 and CDR2 sequences are LNHDA and SQIVND (reference sequence). The CDR3 reads CASSIDPPSLSSGANVLTF. CDR3 DNA sequence: TGTGCCAGTAGTATAGATCCCCCCTCCTTAAGCTCTGGGGCCAACGTCCTGACTTTC. The full variable domain, with the rest looked up from reference TRBV19 and TRBJ2-6, is DGGITQSPKYLFRKEGQNVTLSCEQNLNHDAMYWYRQDPGQGLRLIYYSQIVNDFQKGDIAEGYSVSREKKESFPLTVTSAQKNPTAFYLCASSIDPPSLSSGANVLTFGAGSRLTVL.

Concerning this clonotype: The junction shows a germline mismatch at one end, possibly a read error. The genes are TRBV28 and TRBJ1-1; D gene ambiguous. This CDR3 has 15 amino acids. The germline CDR1 and CDR2 sequences are MDHEN and SYDVKM. For the CDR3, the DNA is TGTGCCAGCAGTATCGACGGCTCTCTGAACACTAAAGCTTTCTTT. This translates into CASSIDGSLNTKAFF. Together with reference TRBV28 and TRBJ1-1, the CDR3 gives the full variable domain: DVKVTQSSRYLVKRTGEKVFLECVQDMDHENMFWYRQDPGLGLRLIYFSYDVKMKEKGDIPEGYSVSREKKERFSLILESASTNQTSMYLCASSIDGSLNTKAFFGQGTRLTVV.

This clonotype appeared a few times. The genes are TRBV6-5 and TRBJ1-2; maybe TRBD1 (5 bases). Germline lookup yields CDR1 MNHEY and CDR2 SVGAGI. The V end lost 5 bases, the J end lost 5 bases, and 15 bases lay between the germline ends. This CDR3 has 14 residues. The DNA for the CDR3 is TGTGCCAGCAGTGGGGCCAGTCTTTTGTATGGCTACACCTTC. This sequence encodes CASSGASLLYGYTF.

The chain has TRBV27 and TRBJ1-1, with D possibly being TRBD1 (5 bases). CDR1 MNHEY and CDR2 SMNVEV come from the germline V gene (reference sequence). V lost 3 bases and J lost 3, with 14 bases in between. The CDR3 loop spans 15 amino acids. The CDR3 DNA follows: TGTGCCAGCAGTTTTACAGGATATAGGGACACTGAAGCTTTCTTT. This codes for CASSFTGYRDTEAFF.

The table lists this clonotype with a few counts. V is TRBV19 and J is TRBJ1-1; no definite D call. V was shortened by 5 bases and J by 1 base, with 11 bases between the two germline ends. Germline-derived CDR1 and CDR2 are LNHDA and SQIVND (reference sequence). The CDR3 contains 14 residues. The CDR3 spells CASSGWTENTEAFF. CDR3 nucleotides: TGTGCCAGTAGTGGATGGACGGAGAACACTGAAGCTTTCTTT. Based on the CDR3 plus reference TRBV19 and TRBJ1-1, the full variable domain is DGGITQSPKYLFRKEGQNVTLSCEQNLNHDAMYWYRQDPGQGLRLIYYSQIVNDFQKGDIAEGYSVSREKKESFPLTVTSAQKNPTAFYLCASSGWTENTEAFFGQGTRLTVV.

The sample holds a few counts of this clonotype. This chain links TRBV5-8 with TRBJ1-5; D perhaps matches TRBD1 (6 bases). The V end was cut by 2 bases, the J end by 4 bases, with 16 bases between. CDR1 and CDR2 (germline): SGHTS, YDEGEE. This CDR3 is 16 amino acids long. CDR3 protein: CASSLVQGFLNQPQHF. CDR3 DNA sequence: TGTGCCAGCAGCTTAGTACAGGGTTTTCTTAATCAGCCCCAGCATTTT.

The chain is built from TRBV6-8 and TRBJ2-7; a possible D gene is TRBD1 (6 bases). Germline lookup yields CDR1 MNHGY and CDR2 SAAAGT. This CDR3 has 12 amino acids. V was shortened by 5 bases and J by 5 bases, with 10 bases between the two germline ends. The chain's CDR3 is CASSTGTNEQYV. The CDR3, as DNA: TGTGCCAGCAGTACCGGGACAAACGAGCAGTACGTC.

The sample holds a few counts of this clonotype. This chain uses TRBV20-1 with TRBJ2-7; 10 nucleotides align to TRBD2. CDR1 DFQATT and CDR2 SNEGSKA come from the germline V gene (reference sequence). CDR3 length equals 14 residues. With V trimmed by 3 bases and J by 6 bases, 8 bases remained unmatched. CDR3 bases: TGCAGTGCTAGCCTAGCGGGGGTCCTGGGCGAGCAGTACTTC. Residues: CSASLAGVLGEQYF.

V gene TRBV6-2 or TRBV6-3 combines with J gene TRBJ2-2, with D possibly matching TRBD1 (5 bases). V was clipped by 5 bases and J by 1 base, with 20 bases between them. The CDR3 length is 18 residues. The V gene's germline CDR1 is MNHEY and CDR2 SVGEGT. Here the CDR3 reads CASSRWNRRNLNTGELFF. Here the CDR3 DNA reads TGTGCCAGCAGTCGGTGGAACAGGCGAAACTTGAACACCGGGGAGCTGTTTTTT.

This clonotype was counted many times. The chain combines TRBV28 with TRBJ2-4, with 10 nucleotides matching TRBD1. Germline values: CDR1 MDHEN, CDR2 SYDVKM. The CDR3 loop spans 16 amino acids. J lost 9 bases, V lost 5 bases, and 13 bases had no gene match. CDR3 protein: CASSTRDRGVVGIQYF. The CDR3 DNA follows: TGTGCCAGCAGTACCCGGGACAGGGGAGTCGTAGGCATTCAGTACTTC.

The genes are TRBV7-6 and TRBJ2-6; D unclear. CDR1 and CDR2 (germline): SGHVS, FNYEAQ. The CDR3 extends over 16 amino acids. V was trimmed by 2 bases and J by 0 bases, leaving 8 bases between them. For the CDR3, the DNA is TGTGCCAGCAGCTTAAACAGAATCTCTGGGGCCAACGTCCTGACTTTC. This codes for CASSLNRISGANVLTF.

This clonotype was seen more than once but under ten times. The gene calls are TRBV6-1 and TRBJ2-1; 8 bases line up with TRBD2. CDR3 length: 16 residues. Germline V gives CDR1 MNHNS, CDR2 SASEGT. J gave up 2 bases and V 2 bases, and 5 bases lay outside the gene matches. CDR3 bases: TGTGCCAGCAGTGAATTTAGCGGGGCCCCCTACAATGAGCAGTTCTTC. Its translation: CASSEFSGAPYNEQFF.

The rearrangement uses TRBV4-3 and TRBJ1-1; D uncertain. This CDR3 contains 16 residues. Trimming shortened V by 0 bases and J by 1 base, and 12 bases separated the two germline ends. CDR1 is LGHNA and CDR2 is YSLEER in the germline V gene. The chain's CDR3 is CASSQERQIRNTEAFF. In nucleotides, the CDR3 is TGCGCCAGCAGCCAAGAAAGACAAATTAGGAACACTGAAGCTTTCTTT.

This clonotype was recorded only once. The J gene is TRBJ2-5, the V gene TRBV2; a weak D match, TRBD2 (6 bases). The CDR3 runs 13 residues. Germline loops: CDR1 SNHLY, CDR2 FYNNEI. Trimming cost V 4 bases and J 5 bases, with 11 bases left between them. The CDR3 sequence: CASSGASEETQYF. The DNA of the CDR3 is TGTGCCAGCAGTGGGGCTAGCGAGGAGACCCAGTACTTC.

This clonotype was counted between two and nine times. V and J are TRBV7-9 and TRBJ2-4, with D uncertain. This CDR3 has 17 residues. Germline assignment: CDR1 SEHNR and CDR2 FQNEAQ (reference sequence). Trimming left V 5 bases short and J 1 base short, with 18 bases between. The CDR3 nucleotides read TGTGCCAGCAGCCATAACACAAAGACCGGGGCCAAAAACATTCAGTACTTC. Its translation is CASSHNTKTGAKNIQYF.

The chain employs TRBV5-1 and TRBJ2-3, with D hard to call. The ends were cut back, 1 base at V and 2 bases at J, with 20 bases in the middle. CDR3 length equals 18 residues. Germline CDR1 reads SGHRS; CDR2 reads YFSETQ. The CDR3 reads CASSLRGRLKGNTDTQYF. The CDR3 nucleotides are TGCGCCAGCAGCTTGCGCGGACGCCTAAAGGGAAACACAGATACGCAGTATTTT.

This clonotype has just a few counts. J is TRBJ2-2 and V is TRBV27, with D perhaps matching TRBD1 (5 bases). CDR3 length equals 13 residues. V was trimmed by 6 bases and J by 7 bases, leaving 12 bases between them. Germline loops: CDR1 MNHEY, CDR2 SMNVEV (reference sequence). The CDR3 bases are TGTGCCAGCAGCCTCCAGGGATACGGGGAGCTGTTTTTT. Its protein product is CASSLQGYGELFF.